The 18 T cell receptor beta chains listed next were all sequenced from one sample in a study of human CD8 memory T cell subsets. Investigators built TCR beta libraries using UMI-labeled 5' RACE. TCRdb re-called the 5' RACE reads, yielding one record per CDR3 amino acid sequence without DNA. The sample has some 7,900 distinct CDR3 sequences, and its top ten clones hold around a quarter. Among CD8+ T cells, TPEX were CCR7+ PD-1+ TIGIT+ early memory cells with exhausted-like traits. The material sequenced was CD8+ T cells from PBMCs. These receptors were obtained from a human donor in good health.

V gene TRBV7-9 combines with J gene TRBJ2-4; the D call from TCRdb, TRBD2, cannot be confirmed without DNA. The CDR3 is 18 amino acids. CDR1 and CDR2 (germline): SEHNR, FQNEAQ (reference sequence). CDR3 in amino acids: CASSPTGYARDPKNIQYF.

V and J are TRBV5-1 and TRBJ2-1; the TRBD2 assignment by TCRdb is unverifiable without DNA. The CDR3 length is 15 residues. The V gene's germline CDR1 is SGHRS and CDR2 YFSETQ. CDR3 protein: CASREAGGPYNEQFF.

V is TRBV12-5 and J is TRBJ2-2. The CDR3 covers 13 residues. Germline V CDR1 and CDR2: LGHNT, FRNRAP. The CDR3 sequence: CASGLVLAGELFF.

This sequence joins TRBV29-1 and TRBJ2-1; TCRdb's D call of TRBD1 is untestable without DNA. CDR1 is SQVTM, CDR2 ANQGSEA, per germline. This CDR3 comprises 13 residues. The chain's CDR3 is CSVETGGANEQFF.

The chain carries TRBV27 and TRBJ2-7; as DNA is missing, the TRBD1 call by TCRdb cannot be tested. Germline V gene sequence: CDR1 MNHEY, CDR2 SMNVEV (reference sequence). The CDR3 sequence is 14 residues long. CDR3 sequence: CASSFTGPRYEQYF.

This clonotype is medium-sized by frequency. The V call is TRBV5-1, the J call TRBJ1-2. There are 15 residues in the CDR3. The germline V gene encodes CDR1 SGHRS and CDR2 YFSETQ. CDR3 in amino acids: CASSLKAWTNYGYTF.

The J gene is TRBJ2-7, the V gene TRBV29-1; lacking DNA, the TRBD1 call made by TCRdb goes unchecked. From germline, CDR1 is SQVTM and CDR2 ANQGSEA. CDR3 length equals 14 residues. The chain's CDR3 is CSVLGGTSRSEQYF.

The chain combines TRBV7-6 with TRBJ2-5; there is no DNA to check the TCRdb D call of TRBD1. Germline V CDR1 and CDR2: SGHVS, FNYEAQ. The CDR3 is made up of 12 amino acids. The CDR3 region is CASSLVQGVQYF.

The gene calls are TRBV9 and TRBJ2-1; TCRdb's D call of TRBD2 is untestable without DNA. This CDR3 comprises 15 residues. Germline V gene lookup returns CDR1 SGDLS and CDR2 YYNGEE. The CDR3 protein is CASSVGLAGLWEQFF.

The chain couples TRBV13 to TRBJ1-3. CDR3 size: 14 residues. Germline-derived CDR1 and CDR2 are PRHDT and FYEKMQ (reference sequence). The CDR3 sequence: CASKLGRAGNTIYF.

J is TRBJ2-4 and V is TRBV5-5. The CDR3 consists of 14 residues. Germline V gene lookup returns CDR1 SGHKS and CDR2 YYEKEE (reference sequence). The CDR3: CASSWDRGGNIQYF.

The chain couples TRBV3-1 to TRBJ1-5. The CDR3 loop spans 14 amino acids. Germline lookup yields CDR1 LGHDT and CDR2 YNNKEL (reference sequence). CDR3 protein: CASSQAYSNQPQHF.

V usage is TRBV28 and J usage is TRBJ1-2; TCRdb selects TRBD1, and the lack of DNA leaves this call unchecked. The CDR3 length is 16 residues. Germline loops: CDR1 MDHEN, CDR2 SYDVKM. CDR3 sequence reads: CASSFWGQQTYYGYTF.

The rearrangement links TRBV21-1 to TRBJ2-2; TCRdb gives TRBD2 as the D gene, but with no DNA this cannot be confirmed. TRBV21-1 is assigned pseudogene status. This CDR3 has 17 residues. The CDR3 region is CASSMEREIGNTGELFF.

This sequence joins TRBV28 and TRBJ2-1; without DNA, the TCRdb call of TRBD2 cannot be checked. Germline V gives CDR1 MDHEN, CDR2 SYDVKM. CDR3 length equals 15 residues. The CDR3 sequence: CASSPGLAGENEQFF.

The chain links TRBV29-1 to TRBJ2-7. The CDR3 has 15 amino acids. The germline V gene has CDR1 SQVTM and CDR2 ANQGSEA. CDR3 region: CSVEDPDRGTYEQYF.

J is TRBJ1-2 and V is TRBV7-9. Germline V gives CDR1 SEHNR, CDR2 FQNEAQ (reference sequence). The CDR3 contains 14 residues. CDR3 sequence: CASSLDGGENGYTF.

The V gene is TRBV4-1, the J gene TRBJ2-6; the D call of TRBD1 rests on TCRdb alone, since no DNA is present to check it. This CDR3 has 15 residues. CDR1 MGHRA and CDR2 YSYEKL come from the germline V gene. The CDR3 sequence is CASSQQGPGANVLTF.